This T cell receptor beta chain stems from a study of T cell changes during pregnancy in multiple sclerosis. Clones were sequenced by immunoSEQ multiplex PCR, and TCRdb holds only the in-frame ones, with some missing. The data contain 55,000 to 70,000 clones, 85% to 95% of them singletons. The specimen comprised CD4+ T cells from peripheral blood mononuclear cells, sampled before pregnancy. The sequence was collected from a female donor with multiple sclerosis, enrolled in a pregnancy study.

In nucleotides, the CDR3 is TGTGCCAGCAGCTTGAAAACGGTTTTCGACGGGGAGCTGTTTTTT. It encodes CASSLKTVFDGELFF. The J gene is TRBJ2-2, the V gene TRBV7-2; unclear D gene. CDR3 length: 15 residues. V shed 3 bases and J shed 7 bases, with 15 bases lying between them. Germline CDR1 and CDR2: SGHTA and FQGNSA.